The 22 T cell receptor beta chains listed next were all sequenced from one sample in a study of neurological immune-mediated disorders. TCRdb reprocessed the 5' RACE reads with MiXCR, giving one entry per CDR3 protein. The repertoire has 80,000 to 85,000 distinct CDR3 sequences, around 2.6% of them found once; the top ten carry more than 0.95%. The sequenced material came from PBMCs. The receptors were gathered from a woman aged 25 to 39 with multiple sclerosis.

This clonotype was seen repeatedly, ten times or more. The V gene is TRBV20-1, the J gene TRBJ2-1; either TRBD1 or TRBD2 may supply D (5 bases each). V gave up 1 base and J gave up 9 bases, with 16 bases separating them. Germline V gene lookup returns CDR1 DFQATT and CDR2 SNEGSKA (reference sequence). CDR3 length: 14 residues. The CDR3: CSARAPWGRSEQFF. The CDR3 coding sequence is TGCAGTGCTAGAGCTCCATGGGGGAGAAGTGAGCAGTTCTTC.

The chain combines TRBV7-6 with TRBJ2-1; D is uncertain. This CDR3 contains 14 residues. V shed 5 bases and J shed 7 bases, with 15 bases lying between them. The germline V gene encodes CDR1 SGHVS and CDR2 FNYEAQ. For the CDR3, the DNA is TGTGCCAGCAGCCCCGGCTTCTCCCCGAATGAGCAGTTCTTC. Its protein is CASSPGFSPNEQFF.

Ten or more counts support this clonotype. V is TRBV20-1 and J is TRBJ2-5, with 12 bases identical to TRBD2. Germline-derived CDR1 and CDR2 are DFQATT and SNEGSKA (reference sequence). The CDR3 is 14 amino acids. Trimming cost V 6 bases and J 4 bases; bases outside gene matches: 6. The CDR3 nucleotides are TGCAGTGCGAACTCGGGACTAGCGGGAGAGACCCAGTACTTC. Its protein product is CSANSGLAGETQYF.

This clonotype was found many times. The chain is built from TRBV20-1 and TRBJ2-2; D not certain. V was shortened by 0 bases and J by 6 bases, with 11 bases between the two germline ends. Germline lookup yields CDR1 DFQATT and CDR2 SNEGSKA (reference sequence). The CDR3 is 14 residues long. CDR3 in amino acids: CSARDPRTSGELFF. CDR3 nucleotides: TGCAGTGCTAGAGATCCGAGAACCTCCGGGGAGCTGTTTTTT.

This clonotype was found a few times. This may arise from a read error, as a much more abundant clone is one base away. The V gene is TRBV20-1, the J gene TRBJ1-1, with D perhaps matching TRBD1 (5 bases). Germline V lookup: CDR1 DFQATT, CDR2 SNEGSKA (reference sequence). Trimming removed 5 bases from V and 9 bases from J, with 19 bases in between. The CDR3 is 13 residues long. The CDR3 region has the DNA TGCAGTGCTTTAGCCCCACGCGGGACGAAAGCTTTCTTT. This translates into CSALAPRGTKAFF.

This clonotype was counted at least ten times. The chain links TRBV7-2 to TRBJ1-5; 9 bases are shared with TRBD1. Germline assignment: CDR1 SGHTA and CDR2 FQGNSA. Unmatched junction bases numbered 2, after V lost 3 bases and J lost 5 bases. This CDR3 contains 14 residues. The CDR3 region has the DNA TGTGCCAGCAGCTTGACAGGGGGGGATCAGCCCCAGCATTTT. This translates into CASSLTGGDQPQHF. Full variable domain (missing parts from reference TRBV7-2 and TRBJ1-5): GAGVSQSPSNKVTEKGKDVELRCDPISGHTALYWYRQSLGQGLEFLIYFQGNSAPDKSGLPSDRFSAERTGGSVSTLTIQRTQQEDSAVYLCASSLTGGDQPQHFGDGTRLSIL.

Many counts were recorded for this clonotype. The chain couples TRBV7-8 to TRBJ1-4, with D uncertain. Trimming stripped 5 bases from V and 0 bases from J, with 10 bases between. CDR3 length: 15 residues. Germline-derived CDR1 and CDR2 are SGHVS and FQNEAQ. The CDR3 sequence: CASSDRIATNEKLFF. The CDR3 DNA is TGTGCCAGCAGCGACCGGATTGCAACTAATGAAAAACTGTTTTTT.

This clonotype was observed many times. J is TRBJ2-1 and V is TRBV14; D is unclear. The ends were cut back, 4 bases at V and 0 bases at J, with 13 bases in the middle. The CDR3 runs 16 residues. From germline, CDR1 is SGHDN and CDR2 FVKESK. The CDR3 spells CASSPSPRSSYNEQFF. The CDR3 DNA follows: TGTGCCAGCAGCCCATCACCAAGGAGCTCCTACAATGAGCAGTTCTTC.

This chain joins TRBV30 and TRBJ1-2, with D maybe TRBD1 (5 bases). Between the trimmed V and J ends, which lost 5 bases and 4 bases, there was a span of 17 bases. Germline V gives CDR1 GTSNPN, CDR2 SVGIG (reference sequence). The CDR3 covers 14 residues. This CDR3 is CAWSERERGYGYTF. The CDR3, as DNA: TGTGCCTGGTCGGAGAGGGAAAGGGGCTATGGCTACACCTTC.

This clonotype was picked up a small number of times. The chain carries TRBV19 and TRBJ2-1; 11 bases match TRBD2. The J segment lost 1 base and the V segment lost 7 bases, leaving 12 bases of the junction unmatched. The CDR3 runs 18 residues. In germline, CDR1 is LNHDA, CDR2 SQIVND (reference sequence). Written as DNA, the CDR3 is TGTGCCAGTACCCCAGGACTAGCGGGTGGGATTTCCTACAATGAGCAGTTCTTC. Translated, it gives CASTPGLAGGISYNEQFF.

This clonotype was found many times. This chain connects TRBV20-1 to TRBJ1-1; possibly TRBD1 for D (5 bases). Trimming removed 3 bases from V and 6 bases from J, with 17 bases in between. CDR3 length: 14 amino acids. CDR1 is DFQATT, CDR2 SNEGSKA, per germline (reference sequence). The CDR3 nucleotides read TGCAGTGCTAGCCGTGCAGGGACGGTCCCTGAAGCTTTCTTT. Amino acids: CSASRAGTVPEAFF.

This clonotype was observed many times. The chain joins TRBV20-1 to TRBJ1-6; 7 positions match TRBD1. Trimming took 5 bases from V and 10 from J; bases not matched to a gene: 11. This CDR3 has 14 amino acids. Germline lookup yields CDR1 DFQATT and CDR2 SNEGSKA (reference sequence). In DNA, the CDR3 is TGCAGTGCTCGGCCGACAGGGAAGGGGTCACCCCTCCACTTT. This encodes CSARPTGKGSPLHF.

To note about this clonotype: A much more abundant neighbour one base away suggests this may be a read error. The genes are TRBV20-1 and TRBJ2-1, with D perhaps TRBD1 or TRBD2 (7 bases each). The CDR3 loop spans 16 amino acids. CDR1 and CDR2 (germline): DFQATT, SNEGSKA (reference sequence). Trimming stripped 6 bases from V and 4 bases from J, with 22 bases between. This CDR3 reads CSADRDSGIGYNEQFF. The CDR3 DNA sequence: TGCAGTGCCGACCGGGACAGCGGGATAGGGTACAATGAGCAGTTCTTC.

This clonotype was detected ten times or more. CDR3 region: CASSPTATSYEQYF. The DNA of the CDR3 is TGTGCCAGCTCACCAACGGCGACCTCCTACGAGCAGTACTTC. This chain uses TRBV18 with TRBJ2-7, with D unclear. V lost 2 bases and J lost 0, with 8 bases in between. The CDR3 sequence is 14 residues long. Germline V gives CDR1 KGHSH, CDR2 LQKENI.

This clonotype was counted only a few times. A much larger clone lies one base from this, so it may be a read error. The chain is built from TRBV12-3 or TRBV12-4 and TRBJ1-4; perhaps TRBD1 as D (5 bases). The CDR3 sequence is 15 residues long. V was cut by 8 bases and J by 3 bases, with 16 bases left in between. CDR3 residues: CASGGKGEANEKLFF. CDR3 DNA sequence: TGTGCCAGCGGAGGGAAAGGGGAGGCTAATGAAAAACTGTTTTTT.

V is TRBV2 and J is TRBJ1-2, with TRBD1 identical over 8 bases. Per germline, CDR1 SNHLY and CDR2 FYNNEI. V was pared by 5 bases and J by 1 base, with 3 bases of the junction left unmatched. The CDR3 is made up of 14 amino acids. The CDR3, as DNA: TGTGCCAGCAGTCCGGACAGGGATAACTATGGCTACACCTTC. Translated: CASSPDRDNYGYTF.

In this sample, this clonotype turned up many times. The genes are TRBV5-1 and TRBJ1-1, with TRBD1 identical over 7 bases. This CDR3 has 13 amino acids. V lost 8 bases, J lost 3 bases, and 7 bases stayed unmatched. The germline gives CDR1 SGHRS, CDR2 YFSETQ. The CDR3 nucleotides are TGCGCCAGTGGAGAGGGGGCGGACACTGAAGCTTTCTTT. Its protein is CASGEGADTEAFF.

This clonotype was seen at least ten times. The V gene is TRBV20-1, the J gene TRBJ1-2, with TRBD1 as a possible D gene (5 bases). V was shortened by 1 base and J by 3 bases, with 6 bases between the two germline ends. The CDR3 contains 12 residues. Germline-derived CDR1 and CDR2 are DFQATT and SNEGSKA (reference sequence). The CDR3 is CSARGGDYGYTF. In nucleotides, the CDR3 is TGCAGTGCTAGAGGGGGCGACTATGGCTACACCTTC.

This clonotype came up many times. The chain recombines TRBV13 with TRBJ2-7; 7 bases match TRBD2. The length of the CDR3 is 15 residues. The V gene's germline CDR1 is PRHDT and CDR2 FYEKMQ (reference sequence). The trim removed 8 bases at V and 0 bases at J, leaving 10 bases unmatched. CDR3 DNA: TGTGCCAGCTCGCAGCGGGGCCTAAGCTCCTACGAGCAGTACTTC. This encodes CASSQRGLSSYEQYF.

This clonotype was seen repeatedly, ten times or more. The V and J genes are TRBV29-1 and TRBJ1-1, with D perhaps TRBD1 (6 bases). Germline V gives CDR1 SQVTM, CDR2 ANQGSEA. Trimming took off 7 bases at V and 1 base at J, with 13 bases between the two ends. The CDR3 runs to 13 residues. CDR3 residues: CSATGTKNTEAFF. As DNA, the CDR3 is TGCAGCGCAACCGGGACAAAGAACACTGAAGCTTTCTTT.

This clonotype showed up many times. The chain joins TRBV4-3 to TRBJ1-1; D possibly corresponds to TRBD1 (5 bases). The CDR3 is 13 residues long. CDR1 is LGHNA, CDR2 YSLEER, per germline. The V gene lost 4 bases and the J gene lost 1 base, with 7 bases spanning the gap. The DNA of the CDR3 is TGCGCCAGCAGCCCCACAGGGAACACTGAAGCTTTCTTT. Amino acids: CASSPTGNTEAFF.

This clonotype was observed a handful of times. J is TRBJ2-1 and V is TRBV30, with D perhaps TRBD2 (5 bases). Germline lookup yields CDR1 GTSNPN and CDR2 SVGIG (reference sequence). Trimming took 3 bases from V and 5 from J, leaving 14 bases between them. The CDR3 loop spans 14 amino acids. CDR3 protein: CAWSPGSNHNEQFF. CDR3 sequence (DNA): TGTGCCTGGAGCCCGGGATCGAATCACAATGAGCAGTTCTTC.